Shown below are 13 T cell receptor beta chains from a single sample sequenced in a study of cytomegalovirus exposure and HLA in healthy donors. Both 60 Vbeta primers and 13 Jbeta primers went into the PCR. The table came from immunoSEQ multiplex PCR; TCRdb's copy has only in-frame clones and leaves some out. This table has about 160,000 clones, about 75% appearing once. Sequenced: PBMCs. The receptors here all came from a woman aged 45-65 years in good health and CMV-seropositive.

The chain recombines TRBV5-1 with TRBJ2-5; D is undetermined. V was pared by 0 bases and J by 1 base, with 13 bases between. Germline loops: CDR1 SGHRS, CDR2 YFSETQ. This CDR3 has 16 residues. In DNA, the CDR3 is TGCGCCAGCAGCTTGGTTGGCGGAGCCCGCCAAGAGACCCAGTACTTC. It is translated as CASSLVGGARQETQYF.

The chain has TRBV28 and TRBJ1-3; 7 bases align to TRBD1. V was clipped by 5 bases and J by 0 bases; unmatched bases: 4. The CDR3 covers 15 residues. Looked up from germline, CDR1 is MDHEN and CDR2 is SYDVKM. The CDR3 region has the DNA TGTGCCAGCAGTGGGGACAGCTACTCTGGAAACACCATATATTTT. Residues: CASSGDSYSGNTIYF.

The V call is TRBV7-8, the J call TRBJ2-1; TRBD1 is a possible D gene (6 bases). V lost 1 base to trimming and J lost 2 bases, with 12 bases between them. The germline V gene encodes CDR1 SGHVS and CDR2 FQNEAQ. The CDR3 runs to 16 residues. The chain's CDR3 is CASSLGSGGAYNEQFF. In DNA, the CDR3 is TGTGCCAGCAGCTTAGGTTCTGGGGGCGCCTACAATGAGCAGTTCTTC. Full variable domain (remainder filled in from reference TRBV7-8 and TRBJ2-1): GAGVSQSPRYKVAKRGQDVALRCDPISGHVSLFWYQQALGQGPEFLTYFQNEAQLDKSGLPSDRFFAERPEGSVSTLKIQRTQQEDSAVYLCASSLGSGGAYNEQFFGPGTRLTVL.

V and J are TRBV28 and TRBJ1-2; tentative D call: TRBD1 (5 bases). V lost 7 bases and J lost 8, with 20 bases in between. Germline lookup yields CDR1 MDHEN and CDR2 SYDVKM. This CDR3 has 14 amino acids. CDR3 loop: CASNLRAGTKGYTF. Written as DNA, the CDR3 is TGTGCCAGCAACCTGCGGGCAGGGACTAAAGGCTACACCTTC.

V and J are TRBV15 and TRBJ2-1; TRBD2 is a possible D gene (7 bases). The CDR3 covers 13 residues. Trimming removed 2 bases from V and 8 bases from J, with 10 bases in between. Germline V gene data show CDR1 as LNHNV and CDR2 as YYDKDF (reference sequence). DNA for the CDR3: TGTGCCACCAGCAGAAGGGGGGGCGATGAGCAGTTCTTC. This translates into CATSRRGGDEQFF.

CDR3 region: CASSFHNYEQYF. The CDR3 bases are TGTGCCAGCAGCTTCCACAACTACGAGCAGTACTTC. J is TRBJ2-7 and V is TRBV5-4; D unclear. This CDR3 is built from 12 residues. Germline V gene data show CDR1 as SGHNT and CDR2 as YYREEE (reference sequence). Trimming shortened V by 2 bases and J by 3 bases, and 6 bases separated the two germline ends. The variable domain in full, with the rest retrieved from reference TRBV5-4 and TRBJ2-7, is ETGVTQSPTHLIKTRGQQVTLRCSSQSGHNTVSWYQQALGQGPQFIFQYYREEENGRGNFPPRFSGLQFPNYSSELNVNALELDDSALYLCASSFHNYEQYFGPGTRLTVT.

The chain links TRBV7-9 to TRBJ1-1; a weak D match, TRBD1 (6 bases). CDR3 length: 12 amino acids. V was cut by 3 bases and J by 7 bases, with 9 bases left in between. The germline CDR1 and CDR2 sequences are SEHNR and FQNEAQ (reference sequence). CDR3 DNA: TGTGCCAGCAGCTTGGACAGTTTTGAAGCTTTCTTT. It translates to CASSLDSFEAFF. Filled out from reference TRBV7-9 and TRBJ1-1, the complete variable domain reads DTGVSQNPRHKITKRGQNVTFRCDPISEHNRLYWYRQTLGQGPEFLTYFQNEAQLEKSRLLSDRFSAERPKGSFSTLEIQRTEQGDSAMYLCASSLDSFEAFFGQGTRLTVV.

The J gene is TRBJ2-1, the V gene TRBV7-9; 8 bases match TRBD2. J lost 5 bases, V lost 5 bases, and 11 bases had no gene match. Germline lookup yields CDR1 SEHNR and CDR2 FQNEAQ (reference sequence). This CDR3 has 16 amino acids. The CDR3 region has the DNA TGTGCCAGCAGCGGGGGTCGGGGGGGCCCGGACAATGAGCAGTTCTTC. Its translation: CASSGGRGGPDNEQFF.

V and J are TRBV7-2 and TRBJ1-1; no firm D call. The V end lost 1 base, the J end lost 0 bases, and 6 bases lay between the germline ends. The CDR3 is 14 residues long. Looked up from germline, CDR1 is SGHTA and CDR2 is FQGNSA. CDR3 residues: CASSLVRLNTEAFF. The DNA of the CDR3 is TGTGCCAGCAGCTTAGTACGGTTGAACACTGAAGCTTTCTTT.

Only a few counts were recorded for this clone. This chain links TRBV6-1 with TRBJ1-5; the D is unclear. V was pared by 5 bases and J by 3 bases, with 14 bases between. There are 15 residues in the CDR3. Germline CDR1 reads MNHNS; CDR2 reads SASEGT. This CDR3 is CASSPRREDNQPQHF. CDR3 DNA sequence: TGTGCCAGCAGTCCTCGACGGGAAGACAATCAGCCCCAGCATTTT.

CDR3 nucleotide sequence: TGTGCCATCAGCGATTCGACAGGGGCACGGACCCAGTACTTC. Amino acid sequence: CAISDSTGARTQYF. This chain links TRBV10-3 with TRBJ2-5, with TRBD1 matching 8 bases. The CDR3 spans 14 residues. J lost 7 bases, V lost 6 bases, and 10 bases had no gene match. CDR1 is ENHRY and CDR2 is SYGVKD in the germline V gene.

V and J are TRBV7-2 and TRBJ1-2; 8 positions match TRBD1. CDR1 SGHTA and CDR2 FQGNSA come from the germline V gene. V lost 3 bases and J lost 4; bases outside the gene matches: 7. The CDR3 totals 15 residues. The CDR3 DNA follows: TGTGCCAGCAGCTTTGACAGGGGTGAAGTCTATGGCTACACCTTC. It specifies CASSFDRGEVYGYTF.

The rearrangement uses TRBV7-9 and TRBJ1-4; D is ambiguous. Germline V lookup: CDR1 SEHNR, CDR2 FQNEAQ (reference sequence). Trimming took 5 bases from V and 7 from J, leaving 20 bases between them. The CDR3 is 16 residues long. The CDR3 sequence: CASSPQARTAGEKLFF. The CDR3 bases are TGTGCCAGCAGCCCACAAGCCCGCACAGCGGGTGAAAAACTGTTTTTT.